Presented here are 16 T cell receptor beta chains from one specimen sequenced in a study of regulatory T cells in long-lasting Graves disease. CDR3-region Arm-PCR and iRepertoire HTBI primers produced the TCR beta libraries. TCRdb itself ran the multiplex PCR reads through MiXCR, one entry per CDR3 protein. The sample shows approximately 470,000 distinct CDR3 sequences, 16% of them seen only once. Time point in this sample: newly diagnosed GD, antithyroid drugs for less than 3 months. PBMC-derived RNA was used for the TCR library. This sample also belongs to another study, concerning T cells in Graves' hyperthyroidism and ophthalmopathy.

This specimen consisted of peripheral blood mononuclear cells (PBMCs), obtained at new diagnosis, from a patient treated with antithyroid drugs. All receptors derive from a man between 40 and 49 years old with Graves disease.

This clonotype was picked up a small number of times. The V gene is TRBV7-2, the J gene TRBJ1-2, with 10 bases matching TRBD1. V gave up 0 bases and J gave up 3 bases; unmatched junction bases: 4. CDR1 and CDR2 (germline): SGHTA, FQGNSA. The CDR3 has 16 residues. Here the CDR3 DNA reads TGTGCCAGCAGCTTAGCCTCGACAGGGGGCGACTATGGCTACACCTTC. It specifies CASSLASTGGDYGYTF.

This clonotype appeared a few times. This CDR3 is CASSFNFGREKLFF. The CDR3 nucleotides read TGTGCCAGCAGTTTTAATTTCGGGAGGGAAAAACTGTTTTTT. This chain connects TRBV27 to TRBJ1-4, with D unclear. This CDR3 is 14 amino acids long. Trimming left V 3 bases short and J 8 bases short, with 13 bases between. Germline assignment: CDR1 MNHEY and CDR2 SMNVEV (reference sequence).

The sample holds many counts of this clonotype. This chain connects TRBV10-3 to TRBJ2-7, with D tentatively TRBD1 (5 bases). The CDR3 spans 13 residues. Germline loops: CDR1 ENHRY, CDR2 SYGVKD. V lost 3 bases, J lost 4 bases, and 10 bases lay in between. CDR3 sequence: CAISDRVGYEQYF. As DNA, the CDR3 is TGTGCCATCAGTGACAGGGTTGGGTACGAGCAGTACTTC.

This clonotype was picked up many times. The chain is built from TRBV29-1 and TRBJ2-4; possible D gene TRBD1, 6 bases. Germline lookup yields CDR1 SQVTM and CDR2 ANQGSEA. The CDR3 has 13 amino acids. The CDR3 spells CSLRGSAKNIQYF. The CDR3 nucleotides read TGCAGTCTTAGGGGGTCTGCCAAAAACATTCAGTACTTC.

The rearrangement uses TRBV29-1 and TRBJ2-3, with 7 bases fitting TRBD1. V lost 5 bases, J lost 1 base, and 6 bases stayed unmatched. Germline loops: CDR1 SQVTM, CDR2 ANQGSEA. This CDR3 has 14 amino acids. In DNA, the CDR3 is TGCAGCGTTTTACGACAGGGACGCACAGATACGCAGTATTTT. It encodes CSVLRQGRTDTQYF.

This clonotype was observed many times. The chain joins TRBV6-2 or TRBV6-3 to TRBJ1-4; D is perhaps TRBD1 (5 bases). CDR1 and CDR2 (germline): MNHEY, SVGEGT. V was trimmed by 2 bases and J by 8 bases, leaving 12 bases between them. The length of the CDR3 is 14 residues. The CDR3 here is CASSYGGTDEKLFF. CDR3 DNA sequence: TGTGCCAGCAGTTACGGGGGGACCGACGAAAAACTGTTTTTT.

This clonotype was picked up a small number of times. The chain is built from TRBV27 and TRBJ1-1; D call uncertain. The CDR3 has 13 residues. V was trimmed by 7 bases and J by 5 bases, leaving 14 bases between them. Germline V lookup: CDR1 MNHEY, CDR2 SMNVEV (reference sequence). The CDR3 spells CASTPLGRTEAFF. CDR3 coding DNA: TGTGCCAGCACCCCCTTAGGAAGGACTGAAGCTTTCTTT.

In its sample, this clonotype was seen many times. The genes are TRBV28 and TRBJ2-5; TRBD1 agrees at 8 bases. Germline trimming cut 4 bases from V and 3 bases from J; bases unmatched to any gene: 7. Germline assignment: CDR1 MDHEN and CDR2 SYDVKM. There are 15 residues in the CDR3. As DNA, the CDR3 is TGTGCCAGCAGTTCAACCCGGACAGGGAAAGAGACCCAGTACTTC. Its protein is CASSSTRTGKETQYF.

On this clonotype: With a much larger clone just one base away, this may be a read error. V gene TRBV6-1 combines with J gene TRBJ2-1, with D tentatively TRBD2 (8 bases). The CDR3 is 16 residues long. Trimming stripped 7 bases from V and 0 bases from J, with 16 bases between. Germline V lookup: CDR1 MNHNS, CDR2 SASEGT. CDR3 nucleotide sequence: TGTGCCAGCACCAGGGGGGCGGGGGGCTCCTACAATGAGCAGTTCTTC. It encodes CASTRGAGGSYNEQFF.

The V gene is TRBV7-2, the J gene TRBJ1-1; D perhaps matches TRBD1 (6 bases). V gave up 1 base and J gave up 3 bases, with 15 bases separating them. The CDR3 consists of 16 residues. Germline V CDR1 and CDR2: SGHTA, FQGNSA. CDR3 amino acids: CASSLETQGPHTEAFF. The DNA of the CDR3 is TGTGCCAGCAGCTTAGAAACCCAGGGGCCTCACACTGAAGCTTTCTTT.

This clonotype was seen at least ten times. The chain employs TRBV12-3 or TRBV12-4 and TRBJ2-7; 10 bases align to TRBD2. The V and J ends lost 6 bases and 3 bases, in that order; junction bases with no gene match: 8. CDR3 length: 15 residues. CDR3 in amino acids: CASRQSGRALYEQYF. Written as DNA, the CDR3 is TGTGCCAGCAGGCAGAGCGGGAGGGCCCTCTACGAGCAGTACTTC.

This clonotype was detected ten times or more. The chain combines TRBV18 with TRBJ2-7; 7 positions match TRBD1. J gave up 5 bases and V 2 bases, and 3 bases lay outside the gene matches. The CDR3 has 13 amino acids. Germline lookup yields CDR1 KGHSH and CDR2 LQKENI. The CDR3 here is CASSPGQENEQYF. In DNA form, the CDR3 reads TGTGCCAGCTCACCAGGACAGGAAAACGAGCAGTACTTC.

This clonotype was detected only a few times. The V call is TRBV25-1, the J call TRBJ2-3; D gene unclear. The V end was cut by 1 base, the J end by 2 bases, with 4 bases between. The CDR3 covers 13 residues. Germline V lookup: CDR1 MGHDK, CDR2 SYGVNS. The CDR3 coding sequence is TGTGCCAGCAGTGAATGGGTCACAGATACGCAGTATTTT. This codes for CASSEWVTDTQYF.

This clonotype was seen ten or more times. V gene TRBV18 combines with J gene TRBJ2-5; no reliable D call. The CDR3 spans 12 residues. The germline V gene has CDR1 KGHSH and CDR2 LQKENI. The V end lost 3 bases, the J end lost 5 bases, and 7 bases lay between the germline ends. Written as DNA, the CDR3 is TGTGCCAGCTCACCCACGGAGGAGACCCAGTACTTC. Encoded protein: CASSPTEETQYF.

This clonotype was observed at least ten times. This rearrangement joins TRBV2 to TRBJ2-7; possibly TRBD1 for D (6 bases). CDR1 is SNHLY and CDR2 is FYNNEI in the germline V gene. The length of the CDR3 is 14 residues. V dropped 1 base and J dropped 5 bases, with 12 bases sitting between them. The CDR3 protein is CASSEVRTDNEQYF. CDR3 coding DNA: TGTGCCAGCAGTGAAGTTCGGACAGACAACGAGCAGTACTTC.

This clonotype appeared many times. The CDR3 coding sequence is TGTGCCAGTAAGGGGATCGGCAGGCGAAATCAGCCCCAGCATTTT. Translation: CASKGIGRRNQPQHF. The chain has TRBV19 and TRBJ1-5; tentatively, D is TRBD1 (5 bases). This CDR3 is built from 15 residues. V lost 7 bases, J lost 4 bases, and 17 bases lay in between. Germline V lookup: CDR1 LNHDA, CDR2 SQIVND (reference sequence).